The next 28 T cell receptor beta chains were all read from a single sample in a study of blood T cell repertoires in COVID-19. The assay was immunoSEQ multiplex PCR, and TCRdb's table has in-frame clones only and misses some. This sample has 290,000 or so clones, with 70% to 90% found just once. Specimen: peripheral blood. The receptors here all came from a man over 45 with active or convalescent COVID-19.

The rearrangement links TRBV10-1 to TRBJ2-2; 7 bases are a match to TRBD1. Germline V gene lookup returns CDR1 WNHNN and CDR2 SYGVQD (reference sequence). This CDR3 spans 15 amino acids. Trimming removed 4 bases from V and 3 bases from J; junction bases left unmatched: 5. CDR3 sequence: CASSGQGRYTGELFF. The CDR3 DNA reads TGCGCCAGCAGTGGACAGGGACGCTACACCGGGGAGCTGTTTTTT.

V is TRBV5-1 and J is TRBJ2-7, with a tentative D call TRBD2 (7 bases). The V end lost 0 bases, the J end lost 2 bases, and 12 bases lay between the germline ends. Per germline, CDR1 SGHRS and CDR2 YFSETQ. The length of the CDR3 is 15 residues. The CDR3 loop is CASSLGRGHPYEQYF. CDR3 bases: TGCGCCAGCAGCTTGGGGCGGGGGCATCCCTACGAGCAGTACTTC.

The V gene is TRBV18, the J gene TRBJ1-1; 7 bases line up with TRBD1. CDR1 KGHSH and CDR2 LQKENI come from the germline V gene. V shed 1 base and J 8 bases; nucleotides not matched to a gene: 4. The CDR3 sequence is 13 residues long. CDR3 nucleotide sequence: TGTGCCAGCTCACCACTGGCAGGGGGGGAAGCTTTCTTT. Translated: CASSPLAGGEAFF.

The chain uses TRBV5-1 and TRBJ2-3; perhaps TRBD2 as D (5 bases). Trimming stripped 0 bases from V and 3 bases from J, with 11 bases between. Germline lookup yields CDR1 SGHRS and CDR2 YFSETQ. This CDR3 has 15 amino acids. The CDR3 reads CASSLAGIGTDTQYF. CDR3 nucleotide sequence: TGCGCCAGCAGCTTGGCCGGGATAGGTACAGATACGCAGTATTTT.

The chain carries TRBV5-8 and TRBJ2-6; D is possibly TRBD2 (5 bases). This CDR3 has 18 residues. Per germline, CDR1 SGHTS and CDR2 YDEGEE. V was cut by 0 bases and J by 1 base, with 14 bases left in between. CDR3 in amino acids: CASSLGPLGVSGANVLTF. CDR3 DNA: TGTGCCAGCAGCTTGGGACCCTTGGGAGTTTCTGGGGCCAACGTCCTGACTTTC.

The chain is built from TRBV9 and TRBJ2-2, with TRBD2 identical over 8 bases. The CDR3 totals 17 residues. The germline V gene encodes CDR1 SGDLS and CDR2 YYNGEE. The junction had 10 bases not matched to a gene; V was cut back by 0 bases and J by 6 bases. The CDR3 region is CASSVGMGLVEAGELFF. The CDR3 nucleotides read TGTGCCAGCAGCGTAGGTATGGGACTAGTGGAAGCCGGGGAGCTGTTTTTT.

CDR3 bases: TGTGCCAGCTCGGGACAGGGGACCTACGAGCAGTACTTC. It encodes CASSGQGTYEQYF. V gene TRBV6-5 combines with J gene TRBJ2-7; 10 bases map to TRBD1. With V trimmed by 8 bases and J by 2 bases, 3 bases remained unmatched. CDR1 and CDR2 from the germline V gene are MNHEY and SVGAGI. There are 13 residues in the CDR3.

This clone was seen once. V usage is TRBV6-2 or TRBV6-3 and J usage is TRBJ2-5; the match to TRBD2 covers 7 bases. CDR1 is MNHEY, CDR2 SVGEGT, per germline. The CDR3 spans 17 residues. The J segment lost 5 bases and the V segment lost 2 bases, leaving 14 bases of the junction unmatched. The CDR3 here is CASSYPPRGGRRETQYF. CDR3 coding DNA: TGTGCCAGCAGTTACCCCCCTCGGGGCGGGAGACGGGAGACCCAGTACTTC.

This chain links TRBV28 with TRBJ2-7, with 7 bases that match TRBD2. Germline V gene lookup returns CDR1 MDHEN and CDR2 SYDVKM. The ends lost 2 bases at V and 1 base at J; junction bases unmatched: 5. This CDR3 region has 15 residues. CDR3 region: CASSLGGGPSYEQYF. DNA for the CDR3: TGTGCCAGCAGTTTAGGGGGAGGGCCTTCCTACGAGCAGTACTTC. Using reference TRBV28 and TRBJ2-7 for the parts outside the CDR3, the full variable domain is DVKVTQSSRYLVKRTGEKVFLECVQDMDHENMFWYRQDPGLGLRLIYFSYDVKMKEKGDIPEGYSVSREKKERFSLILESASTNQTSMYLCASSLGGGPSYEQYFGPGTRLTVT.

The chain couples TRBV18 to TRBJ2-3; 10 bases line up with TRBD2. V shed 4 bases, J shed 6 bases, and the junction held 4 bases outside the gene matches. Germline V gene lookup returns CDR1 KGHSH and CDR2 LQKENI. The CDR3 is 14 residues long. The CDR3 nucleotides read TGTGCCAGCTCACTTCTAGCGGGAGTTGATACGCAGTATTTT. Residues: CASSLLAGVDTQYF.

In its sample, this clone was seen once. This chain uses TRBV9 with TRBJ1-1; tentatively, D is TRBD1 (5 bases). V dropped 0 bases and J dropped 9 bases, with 9 bases sitting between them. CDR1 is SGDLS, CDR2 YYNGEE, per germline. The CDR3 sequence is 12 residues long. CDR3 sequence (DNA): TGTGCCAGCAGCGTAGTCCAGGGTCAAGCTTTCTTT. This codes for CASSVVQGQAFF.

The DNA for the CDR3 is TGTGCCAGCAGCGTAGACAGGGGAAACACCATATATTTT. Its translation is CASSVDRGNTIYF. The rearrangement joins TRBV9 to TRBJ1-3; maybe TRBD1 (5 bases). Trimming pared 0 bases from V and 4 bases from J, leaving 5 bases between. The germline V gene encodes CDR1 SGDLS and CDR2 YYNGEE. There are 13 residues in the CDR3.

The rearrangement uses TRBV7-9 and TRBJ1-6; D perhaps matches TRBD1 (6 bases). The CDR3 is 14 residues long. V shed 3 bases and J shed 6 bases, with 9 bases lying between them. CDR1 SEHNR and CDR2 FQNEAQ come from the germline V gene (reference sequence). CDR3 sequence reads: CASSLTGANSPLHF. The CDR3 bases are TGTGCCAGCAGCTTGACAGGAGCTAATTCACCCCTCCACTTT.

As to this clone: In the same sample, other DNA sequences code for this CDR3. The V call is TRBV14, the J call TRBJ1-2; D may be TRBD1 (5 bases). The germline CDR1 and CDR2 sequences are SGHDN and FVKESK. V was clipped by 1 base and J by 2 bases, with 5 bases between them. CDR3 length equals 13 residues. The CDR3 region has the DNA TGTGCCAGCAGCCAAGGACAGAACTATGGCTACACCTTC. Amino acids: CASSQGQNYGYTF.

The rearrangement uses TRBV14 and TRBJ2-2; D gene ambiguous. CDR3 size: 14 residues. Germline CDR1 is SGHDN and CDR2 is FVKESK. V lost 2 bases to trimming and J lost 7 bases, with 11 bases between them. The CDR3 DNA reads TGTGCCAGCAGCCAACGCAGGTCGGTCGGGGAGCTGTTTTTT. Translation: CASSQRRSVGELFF.

This rearrangement joins TRBV30 to TRBJ2-7; TRBD2 is a possible D gene (6 bases). Trimming removed 0 bases at V and 7 bases at J, with 13 bases between. The CDR3 extends over 13 amino acids. Germline loops: CDR1 GTSNPN, CDR2 SVGIG (reference sequence). The CDR3 coding sequence is TGTGCCTGGAGTGTAGGAGGGACTCGGGAGCAGTACTTC. Translated: CAWSVGGTREQYF.

V and J are TRBV30 and TRBJ1-2; unclear D gene. With 2 bases removed from V and 8 bases from J, the gap between germline ends came to 12 bases. The CDR3 is 12 residues long. Germline loops: CDR1 GTSNPN, CDR2 SVGIG (reference sequence). The chain's CDR3 is CAWSYGRGGYTF. The CDR3 coding sequence is TGTGCCTGGAGTTACGGCCGAGGGGGCTACACCTTC.

The chain uses TRBV27 and TRBJ2-1; maybe TRBD2 (6 bases). Germline CDR1 is MNHEY and CDR2 is SMNVEV (reference sequence). CDR3 size: 15 residues. Between the trimmed V and J ends, which lost 5 bases and 6 bases, there was a span of 17 bases. This CDR3 is CASSPQRAQVNEQFF. CDR3 DNA sequence: TGTGCCAGCAGTCCCCAGCGGGCCCAGGTCAATGAGCAGTTCTTC.

CDR3 DNA: TGTGCCAGCAGCACCCGGACTAGATACTCTGGGGCCAACGTCCTGACTTTC. Translated: CASSTRTRYSGANVLTF. The J gene is TRBJ2-6, the V gene TRBV7-9; TRBD2 matches 7 bases. Losses at the gene ends were 5 bases for V and 0 bases for J; bases not matched to a gene: 7. The CDR3 runs to 17 residues. CDR1 and CDR2 from the germline V gene are SEHNR and FQNEAQ (reference sequence).

The V call is TRBV18, the J call TRBJ1-2; 9 positions match TRBD1. CDR1 KGHSH and CDR2 LQKENI come from the germline V gene. Trimming cost V 0 bases and J 8 bases; bases outside gene matches: 7. The CDR3 has 15 residues. CDR3 sequence (DNA): TGTGCCAGCTCACCACCGGGCAGAACAGGGGGCGGCTACACCTTC. Translated, it gives CASSPPGRTGGGYTF.

The CDR3 bases are TGCAGCGTTGAAGGGCAGGCAAACTATGGCTACACCTTC. It yields the protein CSVEGQANYGYTF. The chain links TRBV29-1 to TRBJ1-2; D unclear. The CDR3 covers 13 residues. Germline V lookup: CDR1 SQVTM, CDR2 ANQGSEA. Trimming pared 1 base from V and 2 bases from J, leaving 8 bases between.

This chain uses TRBV30 with TRBJ2-1, with D possibly being TRBD2 (6 bases). Germline values: CDR1 GTSNPN, CDR2 SVGIG (reference sequence). V was shortened by 1 base and J by 2 bases, with 18 bases between the two germline ends. CDR3 length: 17 residues. The CDR3 nucleotides read TGTGCCTGGAGTGGGGAATTTTCGGGGGAGACCTACAATGAGCAGTTCTTC. Protein: CAWSGEFSGETYNEQFF.

This chain uses TRBV9 with TRBJ2-7, with 13 bases fitting TRBD2. The CDR3 spans 16 residues. Germline lookup yields CDR1 SGDLS and CDR2 YYNGEE. J was trimmed by 5 bases and V by 2 bases; bases with no gene match: 7. CDR3 bases: TGTGCCAGCAGCGTGACAGGGACTAGCGGGATCGACGAGCAGTACTTC. Translating gives CASSVTGTSGIDEQYF.

This chain connects TRBV9 to TRBJ2-2, with D hard to call. The V gene's germline CDR1 is SGDLS and CDR2 YYNGEE. Trimming shortened V by 0 bases and J by 7 bases, and 7 bases separated the two germline ends. The CDR3 is made up of 13 amino acids. For the CDR3, the DNA is TGTGCCAGCAGCGTAGCGGGTTACGGGGAGCTGTTTTTT. This translates into CASSVAGYGELFF.

CDR3 sequence: CASIYTGTTGELFF. The CDR3 region has the DNA TGTGCCAGCATCTACACGGGTACAACCGGGGAGCTGTTTTTT. The chain couples TRBV6-5 to TRBJ2-2; D is undetermined. CDR3 length: 14 residues. The ends were cut back, 7 bases at V and 5 bases at J, with 14 bases in the middle. Per germline, CDR1 MNHEY and CDR2 SVGAGI.

The J gene is TRBJ1-2, the V gene TRBV6-5; D is perhaps TRBD1 (5 bases). CDR3 size: 14 residues. Per the germline V gene, CDR1 is MNHEY and CDR2 is SVGAGI. V lost 4 bases and J 5 bases, leaving 14 bases between the germline ends. CDR3 protein: CASSLGGEAYGYTF. DNA of the CDR3: TGTGCCAGCAGTTTGGGGGGGGAGGCGTATGGCTACACCTTC.

A single count supports this clone. The rearrangement uses TRBV11-2 and TRBJ2-7; 11 bases align to TRBD1. Germline CDR1 SGHAT, CDR2 FQNNGV. The CDR3 has 15 residues. V shed 5 bases, J shed 3 bases, and the junction held 6 bases outside the gene matches. CDR3 protein: CASSRDRGSGYEQYF. DNA of the CDR3: TGTGCCAGCAGCCGGGACAGGGGGAGCGGCTACGAGCAGTACTTC.

The chain joins TRBV30 to TRBJ2-7, with 8 bases identical to TRBD1. V gave up 7 bases and J gave up 2 bases; unmatched junction bases: 10. Germline V gives CDR1 GTSNPN, CDR2 SVGIG (reference sequence). CDR3 length: 14 residues. This CDR3 is CASTGTGTTYEQYF. The CDR3 bases are TGTGCCTCTACCGGGACAGGTACTACCTACGAGCAGTACTTC.